A selection of T cell receptor beta chains follows, all from one sample in a study of blood T cell repertoires in COVID-19. Sequencing used immunoSEQ multiplex PCR; TCRdb keeps in-frame clones, though not all of them. The sample has a few hundred thousand clones, roughly nine tenths seen once. Input material: PBMCs or T cells enriched from blood (not recorded which). The receptors were gathered from a woman aged 25 to 45 who had recovered from COVID-19. Both conserved end residues are part of each CDR3. The D gene is left open where the match is weak. Clone size is not always given. Where it is, it says once, few, many or a class for expanded clones.

j_call,d_call,clone_size,v_call,cdr3_nt,cdr3_aa
TRBJ2-5,TRBD2,-,TRBV6-1,TGTGCCAGCAGTGAAGTTAAGCGGGAGCTTAAAGAGACCCAGTACTTC,CASSEVKRELKETQYF
TRBJ2-7,TRBD1,-,TRBV29-1,TGCAGCGTTGAACAGGGGGCCGGTTTGTACGAGCAGTACTTC,CSVEQGAGLYEQYF
TRBJ2-7,TRBD2,-,TRBV9,TGTGCCAGCAGCGTCAGAGATAGCGGGAGCACCTACGAGCAGTACTTC,CASSVRDSGSTYEQYF
TRBJ2-3,-,-,TRBV15,TGTGCCACCAGCAGAGATACCCGAGGCGCGAACCCTAGCACAGATACGCAGTATTTT,CATSRDTRGANPSTDTQYF
TRBJ2-1,-,-,TRBV28,TGTGCCAGCAGTCCCCGAGGTTCTTCCTACAATGAGCAGTTCTTC,CASSPRGSSYNEQFF
TRBJ1-4,TRBD1,-,TRBV10-2,TGCGCCAGTTATCAGGGGGGAGAAAAACTGTTTTTT,CASYQGGEKLFF
TRBJ1-2,TRBD1,-,TRBV27,TGTGCCAGCAGTCCCTATGGACAGGGCGGCTATGGCTACACCTTC,CASSPYGQGGYGYTF
TRBJ1-2,-,-,TRBV20-1,TGCAGTGCTCGTGACAGGAATCTATATGGCTACACCTTC,CSARDRNLYGYTF
TRBJ1-2,-,-,TRBV4-1,TGCGCCAGCAGCCAAGACACGTGGGGGGACTATGGCTACACCTTC,CASSQDTWGDYGYTF
TRBJ2-7,-,-,TRBV4-3,TGCGCCAGCAGCCAAGAATCGGCCCGGGTCTACGAGCAGTACTTC,CASSQESARVYEQYF
TRBJ1-1,-,-,TRBV19,TGTGCCAGTAGTAGGACAGCATCAAACACTGAAGCTTTCTTT,CASSRTASNTEAFF
TRBJ2-1,TRBD1,-,TRBV28,TGTGCCAGCAGTCTGAACGCCGGGACAGGGGGTATCAATGAGCAGTTCTTC,CASSLNAGTGGINEQFF
TRBJ1-5,TRBD1,-,TRBV28,TGTGCCAGCAGTTTGACCACAGGACCGACAGGGAGATTGATTAAGGATCAGCCCCAGCATTTT,CASSLTTGPTGRLIKDQPQHF
TRBJ1-2,-,few,TRBV29-1,TGCAGCGTTGCCGGGGGGCTAGACTATGGCTACACCTTC,CSVAGGLDYGYTF
TRBJ2-1,TRBD2,-,TRBV13,TGTGCCAGCAGCTTAGAGGTAGCGGGATTACTGGTCGAATACAATGAGCAGTTCTTC,CASSLEVAGLLVEYNEQFF
TRBJ2-5,TRBD1,-,TRBV7-3,TGTGCCAGCAGCTCCGGGACAGATGAAGGAGAGACCCAGTACTTC,CASSSGTDEGETQYF
TRBJ2-7,TRBD2,-,TRBV6-2/TRBV6-3,TGTGCCAGCAGTTACTCGATTGGCCCGGATAGCGGGACCCTCTCCTACGAGCAGTACTTC,CASSYSIGPDSGTLSYEQYF
TRBJ2-7,TRBD1,-,TRBV28,TGTGCCAGCACCTCATGGATAGACAGGGCAAACGAGCAGTACTTC,CASTSWIDRANEQYF
TRBJ1-3,TRBD1,-,TRBV18,TGTGCCAGCTCACCATGGTCAGGGGGCCGTGGAAACACCATATATTTT,CASSPWSGGRGNTIYF
TRBJ1-3,-,-,TRBV21-1,TGTGCCAGCAGCAGGCGGGGGAAGCTGGATCCATACTCTGGAAACACCATATATTTT,CASSRRGKLDPYSGNTIYF
TRBJ1-1,-,once,TRBV14,TGTGCCAGCAGCCAAGTGGGTCCAGGCCAGGAATTCTTT,CASSQVGPGQEFF
TRBJ1-3,TRBD1,once,TRBV30,TGTGCCTGGATTCAAAGGGGGCATAACACCATATATTTT,CAWIQRGHNTIYF
TRBJ1-4,TRBD1,-,TRBV28,TGTGCCAGCAGTGCGGGACAGTCGTCAAAACTGTTTTTT,CASSAGQSSKLFF
TRBJ2-7,TRBD2,once,TRBV30,TGTGCCTGGCGTCAGGGACTAGCGGGAGGTTTTAACTACGAGCAGTACTTC,CAWRQGLAGGFNYEQYF
TRBJ2-7,-,-,TRBV29-1,TGCAGCGTCAAATTACAGGGATACGAGCAGTACTTC,CSVKLQGYEQYF
TRBJ1-5,TRBD1,few,TRBV2,TGTGCCAGCAGAGCTTGGACAGGGGAGGATCAGCCCCAGCATTTT,CASRAWTGEDQPQHF
TRBJ2-2,-,-,TRBV5-1,TGCGCCAGCAGCGCGACCGCAGGGACCGGGGAGCTGTTTTTT,CASSATAGTGELFF
TRBJ2-7,-,-,TRBV30,TGTGCCTGGAGTGTACAGGTCTACTCCTACGAGCAGTACTTC,CAWSVQVYSYEQYF
TRBJ2-3,-,once,TRBV3-1/TRBV3-2,TGTGCCAGCAGCCAAGAGGCGGCACAAAATACGCAGTATTTT,CASSQEAAQNTQYF
TRBJ2-1,-,-,TRBV11-3,TGTGCCAGCTCCCCCTCGGGAAGGGATGAGCAGTTCTTC,CASSPSGRDEQFF
TRBJ2-2,TRBD2,-,TRBV7-3,TGTGCCAGCAGCTTATTAAAAGGTGAGTTACGGCTAGCGGGGAACACCGGGGAGCTGTTTTTT,CASSLLKGELRLAGNTGELFF
TRBJ1-3,-,-,TRBV5-1,TGCGCCAGCAGCTTGGCCGGGGGAGCCGGAAACACCATATATTTT,CASSLAGGAGNTIYF